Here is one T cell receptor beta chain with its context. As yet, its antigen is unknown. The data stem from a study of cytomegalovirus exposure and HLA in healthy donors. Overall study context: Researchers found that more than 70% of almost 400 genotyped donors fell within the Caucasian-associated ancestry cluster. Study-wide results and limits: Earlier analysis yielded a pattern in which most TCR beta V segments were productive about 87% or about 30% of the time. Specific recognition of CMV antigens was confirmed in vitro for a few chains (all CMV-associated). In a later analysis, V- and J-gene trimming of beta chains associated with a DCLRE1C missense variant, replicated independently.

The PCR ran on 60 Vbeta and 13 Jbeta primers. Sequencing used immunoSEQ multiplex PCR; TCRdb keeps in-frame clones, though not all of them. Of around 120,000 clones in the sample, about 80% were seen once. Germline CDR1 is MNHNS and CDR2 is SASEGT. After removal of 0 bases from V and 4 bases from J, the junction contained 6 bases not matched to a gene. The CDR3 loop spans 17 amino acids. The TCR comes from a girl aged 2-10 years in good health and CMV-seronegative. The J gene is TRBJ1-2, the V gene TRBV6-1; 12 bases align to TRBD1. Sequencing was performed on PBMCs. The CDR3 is CASSEAGQGAVLYGYTF. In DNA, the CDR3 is TGTGCCAGCAGTGAAGCGGGACAGGGGGCGGTTCTCTATGGCTACACCTTC.